The 14 T cell receptor beta chains reported below all come from one sample, sequenced in a study of blood T cell repertoires in COVID-19. Sequencing was performed with immunoSEQ multiplex PCR; in TCRdb, only in-frame clones are kept and a portion is missing. The sample lists about 110,000 clones; 60% to 85% were seen once. The sequencing sample was made of peripheral blood. The receptors were sampled from a man aged 70 or older with acute or convalescent COVID-19.

In its sample, this clone was seen a few times. The chain combines TRBV18 with TRBJ1-1, with TRBD1 as a possible D gene (5 bases). The V and J ends lost 3 bases and 1 base respectively, with 9 bases between them. In germline, CDR1 is KGHSH, CDR2 LQKENI. This CDR3 region has 14 residues. The CDR3 loop is CASSPQTENTEAFF. CDR3 sequence (DNA): TGTGCCAGCTCACCGCAGACAGAGAACACTGAAGCTTTCTTT.

The genes are TRBV4-2 and TRBJ2-7; perhaps TRBD1 as D (5 bases). V was shortened by 0 bases and J by 5 bases, with 11 bases between the two germline ends. This CDR3 contains 14 residues. CDR1 is LGHNA, CDR2 YNFKEQ, per germline. DNA of the CDR3: TGTGCCAGCAGCCAAGATAGGACAACTAACGAGCAGTACTTC. Residues: CASSQDRTTNEQYF.

This clone was seen only a few times. The V gene is TRBV5-4, the J gene TRBJ1-4; perhaps TRBD1 as D (6 bases). Germline CDR1 is SGHNT and CDR2 is YYREEE (reference sequence). The CDR3 runs 16 residues. Trimming removed 4 bases from V and 8 bases from J, with 21 bases in between. As DNA, the CDR3 is TGTGCCAGCAGCCCAGGACAGAAGGGCGGAGTAGAAAAACTGTTTTTT. Protein: CASSPGQKGGVEKLFF.

This clone turned up a few times. The rearrangement joins TRBV7-3 to TRBJ1-1; D is undetermined. CDR1 is SGHTA and CDR2 is FQGTGA in the germline V gene. CDR3 length equals 15 residues. The V and J ends lost 4 bases and 0 bases respectively, with 12 bases between them. CDR3 in DNA: TGTGCCAGCAGCTCAAACAGCGGCATGAACACTGAAGCTTTCTTT. Amino acids: CASSSNSGMNTEAFF.

The gene calls are TRBV2 and TRBJ2-1; D may be TRBD2 (5 bases). Deletions cut 6 bases from V and 3 bases from J, with 6 bases between. Germline CDR1 reads SNHLY; CDR2 reads FYNNEI. The length of the CDR3 is 12 residues. CDR3 nucleotides: TGTGCCAGCAGGAGGGACTACAATGAGCAGTTCTTC. This sequence encodes CASRRDYNEQFF.

This clone was detected once. This sequence joins TRBV3-1 (or the pseudogene TRBV3-2) and TRBJ2-2, with D possibly being TRBD2 (6 bases). The V and J ends lost 10 bases and 1 base respectively, with 13 bases between them. There are 14 residues in the CDR3. Germline V gene sequence: CDR1 LGHDT, CDR2 YNNKEL (reference sequence). The CDR3 DNA reads TGTGCCACCCGCCTGGGACTGAACACCGGGGAGCTGTTTTTT. It specifies CATRLGLNTGELFF.

This chain links TRBV11-3 with TRBJ1-1; D is unresolved. CDR1 is SGHNT and CDR2 is YENEEA in the germline V gene. Trimming cost V 7 bases and J 13 bases, with 10 bases left between them. The CDR3 has 9 residues. The CDR3: CASIADSFF. CDR3 coding DNA: TGTGCCAGCATCGCCGATAGTTTCTTT.

This clone turned up a few times. This chain joins TRBV27 and TRBJ1-6; 7 bases map to TRBD1. Germline values: CDR1 MNHEY, CDR2 SMNVEV (reference sequence). V trimming: 5 bases; J trimming: 0 bases; junction bases outside the gene matches: 4. The CDR3 sequence is 16 residues long. CDR3 DNA sequence: TGTGCCAGCAGTGACAGGGCCAGCTCCTATAATTCACCCCTCCACTTT. This gives the protein CASSDRASSYNSPLHF.

In this sample, this clone turned up a few times. The V gene is TRBV7-3, the J gene TRBJ2-2; 9 bases are a match to TRBD1. Germline CDR1 SGHTA, CDR2 FQGTGA. V gave up 5 bases and J gave up 6 bases; unmatched junction bases: 7. The CDR3 contains 15 residues. CDR3 residues: CASSPTGGRAGELFF. The CDR3 DNA reads as TGTGCCAGCAGCCCGACAGGGGGGAGGGCCGGGGAGCTGTTTTTT.

This clone came up a few times. The chain is built from TRBV5-6 and TRBJ2-1, with 13 bases identical to TRBD2. V was clipped by 4 bases and J by 8 bases; unmatched bases: 6. The CDR3 totals 15 residues. The germline V gene has CDR1 SGHDT and CDR2 YYEEEE. The CDR3 DNA reads as TGTGCCAGCAGCCCGAGGACTAGCGGGGGTTATGAGCAGTTCTTC. Residues: CASSPRTSGGYEQFF.

The DNA for the CDR3 is TGCGCCAGCAGCCTCTGGGGCCCGGATGACGAGCAGTACTTC. The encoded protein is CASSLWGPDDEQYF. The rearrangement links TRBV4-1 to TRBJ2-7, with D perhaps matching TRBD1 (5 bases). Germline V CDR1 and CDR2: MGHRA, YSYEKL. This CDR3 has 14 amino acids. Trimming took 4 bases from V and 5 from J, leaving 15 bases between them.

This clone occurred once. The J gene is TRBJ1-6, the V gene TRBV10-1, with D uncertain. The CDR3 covers 14 residues. Trimming removed 0 bases from V and 5 bases from J, with 5 bases in between. CDR1 WNHNN and CDR2 SYGVQD come from the germline V gene (reference sequence). The DNA for the CDR3 is TGCGCCAGCAGTGAGTCGGCGGATAATTCACCCCTCCACTTT. This encodes CASSESADNSPLHF.

The chain combines TRBV7-3 with TRBJ2-1; TRBD2 matches at 13 bases. CDR1 is SGHTA, CDR2 FQGTGA, per germline. Germline trimming cut 5 bases from V and 2 bases from J; bases unmatched to any gene: 6. The CDR3 is 17 residues long. The CDR3 loop is CASSATLAGGPYNEQFF. CDR3 DNA sequence: TGTGCCAGCAGCGCCACACTAGCGGGGGGGCCCTACAATGAGCAGTTCTTC.

The chain links TRBV7-2 to TRBJ1-2; D may be TRBD1 (5 bases). The CDR3 is made up of 15 amino acids. Germline V gene lookup returns CDR1 SGHTA and CDR2 FQGNSA. Trimming stripped 5 bases from V and 4 bases from J, with 17 bases between. CDR3: CASSGGGVSTYGYTF. CDR3 sequence (DNA): TGTGCCAGCAGCGGGGGAGGAGTGTCAACCTATGGCTACACCTTC.